One T cell receptor (beta chain) is described in this entry. Its antigen is not known. V was trimmed by 1 base and J by 1 base, leaving 13 bases between them. Germline values: CDR1 MDHEN, CDR2 SYDVKM. This CDR3 is 16 amino acids long. The record originates from a study of identical twins. TCRdb itself ran the 5' RACE reads through MiXCR, one entry per CDR3 protein. The table includes under 900,000 distinct CDR3 sequences, about 12% detected once. Study-wide findings and caveats: In zero-insertion analyses, partial confounding could arise from invariant MAIT and iNKT cells. Models predicted too little out-of-frame TCR alpha sharing in monozygotic twins. Compared with unrelated sharing, twin-shared out-of-frame alpha sequences had more low-probability sequences. Researchers reported weaker excess twin sharing in beta out-of-frame sequences.

These data were likewise used in another study, on yellow fever vaccine responses in identical twins.

The specimen sequenced was PBMCs. The rearrangement uses TRBV28 and TRBJ2-5, with D perhaps matching TRBD2 (6 bases). The sequence was collected from a young woman in good health. The CDR3 coding sequence is TGTGCCAGCAGTTTATACGGGGGTGGGCTCCAAGAGACCCAGTACTTC. Translated: CASSLYGGGLQETQYF.